The 15 T cell receptor beta chains reported below all come from one sample, sequenced in a study of CD8+ T cells in alopecia areata. Extraction of RNA preceded its reverse transcription into cDNA, which served as the sequencing template. Some clones are missing from TCRdb's copy, which holds only in-frame ones; the method was immunoSEQ multiplex PCR. The data show about 42,000 clones, with roughly two thirds seen just once and about a fifth held by the top ten. This sample's treatment: oral pan-JAK inhibitor, 5-10 mg twice daily. Sample: CD8+ T cells sorted from blood, taken at week 4, from a patient treated with tofacitinib. The receptors originated from a human donor with alopecia areata.

The chain joins TRBV25-1 to TRBJ1-6; no definite D call. The CDR3 runs 11 residues. Germline V gene sequence: CDR1 MGHDK, CDR2 SYGVNS. The V end was cut by 2 bases, the J end by 14 bases, with 7 bases between. The CDR3 DNA follows: TGTGCCAGCAGTGAAGGATATACCCTCCACTTT. The encoded protein is CASSEGYTLHF. Full variable domain (missing parts from reference TRBV25-1 and TRBJ1-6): EADIYQTPRYLVIGTGKKITLECSQTMGHDKMYWYQQDPGMELHLIHYSYGVNSTEKGDLSSESTVSRIRTEHFPLTLESARPSHTSQYLCASSEGYTLHFGNGTRLTVT.

V gene TRBV30 combines with J gene TRBJ2-7, with D possibly matching TRBD1 (6 bases). The CDR3 contains 13 residues. Germline CDR1 GTSNPN, CDR2 SVGIG (reference sequence). V lost 2 bases, J lost 6 bases, and 14 bases lay in between. The chain's CDR3 is CAWSRTAPAEQYF. CDR3 nucleotide sequence: TGTGCCTGGAGTAGGACAGCGCCGGCCGAGCAGTACTTC.

The chain joins TRBV29-1 to TRBJ2-3; 12 positions agree with TRBD2. The CDR3 has 17 amino acids. The ends lost 5 bases at V and 0 bases at J; junction bases unmatched: 9. The germline gives CDR1 SQVTM, CDR2 ANQGSEA. As DNA, the CDR3 is TGCAGCGTTATGGGACTAGCGGGCTTCTCTAGCACAGATACGCAGTATTTT. This gives the protein CSVMGLAGFSSTDTQYF.

V usage is TRBV9 and J usage is TRBJ1-4, with D perhaps matching TRBD1 (5 bases). Germline V lookup: CDR1 SGDLS, CDR2 YYNGEE. V was shortened by 5 bases and J by 10 bases, with 9 bases between the two germline ends. The length of the CDR3 is 11 residues. The CDR3 DNA reads as TGTGCCAGCAGTCCCGGGGCAAAACTGTTTTTT. It codes for CASSPGAKLFF.

The chain joins TRBV5-6 to TRBJ1-3; D is unclear. Per the germline V gene, CDR1 is SGHDT and CDR2 is YYEEEE. Between the trimmed V and J ends, which lost 0 bases and 2 bases, there was a span of 3 bases. The CDR3 contains 13 residues. Written as DNA, the CDR3 is TGTGCCAGCAGCTTGGATACTGGAAACACCATATATTTT. Encoded protein: CASSLDTGNTIYF.

The CDR3 region is CASSPGLYNEQFF. In DNA form, the CDR3 reads TGTGCCAGTAGTCCAGGCCTTTACAATGAGCAGTTCTTC. The chain combines TRBV19 with TRBJ2-1; D gene unclear. The CDR3 contains 13 residues. Trimming left V 5 bases short and J 4 bases short, with 9 bases between. Germline assignment: CDR1 LNHDA and CDR2 SQIVND (reference sequence).

This chain uses TRBV30 with TRBJ1-4, with D uncertain. Germline V CDR1 and CDR2: GTSNPN, SVGIG (reference sequence). The CDR3 runs to 11 residues. The V end lost 3 bases, the J end lost 8 bases, and 7 bases lay between the germline ends. CDR3 sequence: CAWSSSEKLFF. The CDR3 region has the DNA TGTGCCTGGAGCTCAAGCGAAAAACTGTTTTTT.

This chain uses TRBV13 with TRBJ2-7; D remains unclear. The CDR3 spans 11 residues. The V end lost 4 bases, the J end lost 6 bases, and 7 bases lay between the germline ends. Germline CDR1 PRHDT, CDR2 FYEKMQ (reference sequence). CDR3 DNA: TGTGCCAGCAGCTCCAATAGCGAGCAGTACTTC. This translates into CASSSNSEQYF.

This chain connects TRBV25-1 to TRBJ1-6; D is unclear. The CDR3 covers 16 residues. The germline gives CDR1 MGHDK, CDR2 SYGVNS. V was shortened by 8 bases and J by 0 bases, with 14 bases between the two germline ends. In DNA, the CDR3 is TGTGCCAGCTCCAGGACGGCTAGCTCCTATAATTCACCCCTCCACTTT. Its protein product is CASSRTASSYNSPLHF.

V usage is TRBV30 and J usage is TRBJ1-1; D remains unclear. This CDR3 has 11 amino acids. Germline CDR1 and CDR2: GTSNPN and SVGIG (reference sequence). The V end was cut by 6 bases, the J end by 11 bases, with 16 bases between. The CDR3 nucleotides read TGTGCCTGTCATCCGGGGAGTAAGGCTTTCTTT. Residues: CACHPGSKAFF.

The rearrangement joins TRBV29-1 to TRBJ1-1; no clear D. The germline V gene encodes CDR1 SQVTM and CDR2 ANQGSEA. Trimming left V 6 bases short and J 1 base short, with 6 bases between. The length of the CDR3 is 11 residues. CDR3 protein: CSVPTNTEAFF. The CDR3 region has the DNA TGCAGCGTCCCCACGAACACTGAAGCTTTCTTT.

A single count supports this clone. V usage is TRBV7-9 and J usage is TRBJ2-3; 8 bases align to TRBD1. Germline loops: CDR1 SEHNR, CDR2 FQNEAQ (reference sequence). The CDR3 totals 15 residues. Trimming removed 6 bases from V and 1 base from J; junction bases left unmatched: 6. This CDR3 reads CASSPQGERTDTQYF. In DNA, the CDR3 is TGTGCCAGCAGTCCACAGGGGGAGCGCACAGATACGCAGTATTTT.

This clone occurred once. The V gene is TRBV18, the J gene TRBJ2-5; D is unclear. V was pared by 5 bases and J by 5 bases, with 3 bases between. There are 10 residues in the CDR3. Germline loops: CDR1 KGHSH, CDR2 LQKENI. The CDR3 bases are TGTGCCAGCTCAGGGGAGACCCAGTACTTC. It yields the protein CASSGETQYF.

The rearrangement joins TRBV25-1 to TRBJ2-5; the match to TRBD1 covers 9 bases. CDR3 size: 14 residues. Germline CDR1 MGHDK, CDR2 SYGVNS. With 6 bases clipped from V and 5 bases from J, the junction kept 7 bases outside the gene matches. CDR3 in DNA: TGTGCCAGCAGCTCGGGACAGGGCTGGGAGACCCAGTACTTC. Amino acids: CASSSGQGWETQYF.

The chain joins TRBV15 to TRBJ2-7, with a tentative D call TRBD2 (5 bases). V was trimmed by 0 bases and J by 5 bases, leaving 11 bases between them. Germline CDR1 is LNHNV and CDR2 is YYDKDF (reference sequence). This CDR3 region has 14 residues. The CDR3: CATSRDVRVHEQYF. The CDR3 nucleotides read TGTGCCACCAGCAGAGATGTGAGGGTCCACGAGCAGTACTTC.